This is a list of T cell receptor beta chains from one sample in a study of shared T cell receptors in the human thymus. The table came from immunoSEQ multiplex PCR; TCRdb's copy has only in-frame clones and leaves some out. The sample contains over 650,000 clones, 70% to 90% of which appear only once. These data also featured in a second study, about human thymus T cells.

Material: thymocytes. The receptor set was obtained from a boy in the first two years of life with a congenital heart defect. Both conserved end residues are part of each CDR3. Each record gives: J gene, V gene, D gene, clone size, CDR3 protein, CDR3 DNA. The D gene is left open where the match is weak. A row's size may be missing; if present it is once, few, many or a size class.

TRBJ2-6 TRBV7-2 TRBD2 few CASSQERWGGGANVLTF TGTGCCAGCAGTCAAGAAAGGTGGGGGGGAGGGGCCAACGTCCTGACTTTC
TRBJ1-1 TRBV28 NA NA CASRRKSQNTEAFF TGTGCCAGCCGCCGAAAGTCACAGAACACTGAAGCTTTCTTT
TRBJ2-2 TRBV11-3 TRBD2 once CASSGGRDTGELFF TGTGCCAGCAGCGGCGGGAGGGACACCGGGGAGCTGTTTTTT
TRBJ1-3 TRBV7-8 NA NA CASSPRISGPGNTIYF TGTGCCAGCAGCCCACGCATATCAGGTCCTGGAAACACCATATATTTT
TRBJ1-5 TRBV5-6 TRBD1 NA CASSQKDRGSNQPQHF TGTGCCAGCAGCCAAAAGGACAGGGGTAGCAATCAGCCCCAGCATTTT
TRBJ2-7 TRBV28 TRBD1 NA CASSLGLRAGGKQYF TGTGCCAGCAGTTTAGGGTTGAGGGCAGGGGGCAAGCAGTACTTC
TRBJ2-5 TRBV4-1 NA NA CASSHHFRGGPRETQYF TGCGCCAGCAGCCACCATTTTAGGGGCGGACCTAGGGAGACCCAGTACTTC
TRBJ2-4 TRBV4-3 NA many CASSQEPSGF TGCGCCAGCAGCCAAGAACCCAGCGGCTTC
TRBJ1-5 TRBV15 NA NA CATSRGVWGTEVANQPQHF TGTGCCACCAGCAGAGGGGTTTGGGGCACCGAGGTTGCCAATCAGCCCCAGCATTTT
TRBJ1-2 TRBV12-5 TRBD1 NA CASGFSRRDRKFNYGYTF TGTGCTAGTGGTTTCAGCCGCCGGGACAGAAAGTTTAACTATGGCTACACCTTC
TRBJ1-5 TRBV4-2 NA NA CASSPLLRANQPQHF TGTGCCAGCAGCCCCCTGTTGAGGGCGAATCAGCCCCAGCATTTT
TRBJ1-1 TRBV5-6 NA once CASSWTVPMNTEAFF TGTGCCAGCAGCTGGACAGTCCCGATGAACACTGAAGCTTTCTTT
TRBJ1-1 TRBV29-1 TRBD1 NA CSVETQIRGHIPGAFF TGCAGCGTTGAGACACAAATCAGGGGGCATATCCCCGGGGCTTTCTTT
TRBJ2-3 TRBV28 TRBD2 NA CASSSTRLAGTSTDTQYF TGTGCCAGCAGTTCTACACGACTAGCGGGGACTAGCACAGATACGCAGTATTTT
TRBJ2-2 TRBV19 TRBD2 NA CATGGASGTSGNTGELFF TGTGCCACAGGGGGGGCTAGCGGGACATCTGGGAACACCGGGGAGCTGTTTTTT
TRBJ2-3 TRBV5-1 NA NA CASSLEAVGGFSVPAADTQYF TGCGCCAGCAGCTTGGAGGCGGTTGGAGGTTTCTCCGTCCCAGCTGCAGATACGCAGTATTTT
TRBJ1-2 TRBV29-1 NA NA CSVEEVGVRSYGYTF TGCAGCGTTGAAGAGGTAGGGGTGAGGTCCTATGGCTACACCTTC
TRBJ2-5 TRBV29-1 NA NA CSVEGQRRETQYF TGCAGCGTGGAGGGACAGAGGCGCGAGACCCAGTACTTC
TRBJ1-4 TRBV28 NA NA CASSLQQVLGNHEKLFF TGTGCCAGCAGCCTACAACAGGTTCTCGGTAACCATGAAAAACTGTTTTTT
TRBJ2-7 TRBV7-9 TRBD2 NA CASSLTLAGGPNYEQYF TGTGCCAGCAGCCTAACACTAGCGGGGGGCCCAAATTACGAGCAGTACTTC
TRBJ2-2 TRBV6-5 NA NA CASSYTRTGRVGELFF TGTGCCAGCAGTTACACCCGGACAGGGAGGGTCGGGGAGCTGTTTTTT
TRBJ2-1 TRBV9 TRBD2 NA CASSVVFSGTGVDEQFF TGTGCCAGCAGCGTAGTATTTAGCGGGACGGGGGTGGATGAGCAGTTCTTC
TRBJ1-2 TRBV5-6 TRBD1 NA CASSPGQGDGYTF TGTGCCAGCAGCCCGGGACAGGGTGATGGCTACACCTTC
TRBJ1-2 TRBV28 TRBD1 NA CASSLYVGQGKNLLNGYTF TGTGCCAGCAGTTTATATGTGGGACAGGGTAAAAATCTTCTAAATGGCTACACCTTC
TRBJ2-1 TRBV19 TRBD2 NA CASTKTSGRFSYNEQFF TGTGCCAGTACGAAAACTAGCGGGCGTTTCTCCTACAATGAGCAGTTCTTC
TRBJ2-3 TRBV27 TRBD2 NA CASRASGRARADTQYF TGTGCCAGCAGAGCTAGCGGGAGGGCCCGGGCAGATACGCAGTATTTT
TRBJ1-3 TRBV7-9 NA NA CASSLDRAGMVGNTIYF TGTGCCAGCAGCTTAGATCGGGCAGGGATGGTCGGAAACACCATATATTTT
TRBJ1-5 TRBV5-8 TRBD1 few CASSFPGQGHYSNQPQHF TGTGCCAGCAGCTTTCCGGGACAGGGGCATTATAGCAATCAGCCCCAGCATTTT
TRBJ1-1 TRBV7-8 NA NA CASSSFEGTLPGNTEAFF TGTGCCAGCAGCTCCTTCGAGGGTACTTTGCCGGGGAACACTGAAGCTTTCTTT
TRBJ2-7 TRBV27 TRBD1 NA CASRPATGAPYEQYF TGTGCCAGCAGGCCCGCGACAGGGGCCCCTTACGAGCAGTACTTC
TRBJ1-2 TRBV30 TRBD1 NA CAWSGVGQESNYGYTF TGTGCCTGGAGTGGGGTCGGACAGGAATCTAACTATGGCTACACCTTC
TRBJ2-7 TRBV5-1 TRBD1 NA CASSSGQGSIYEQYF TGCGCCAGCAGCTCAGGACAGGGGAGTATCTACGAGCAGTACTTC
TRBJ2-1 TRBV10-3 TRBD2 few CAIIVLAGGGDEQFF TGTGCCATCATCGTACTAGCGGGGGGCGGGGATGAGCAGTTCTTC
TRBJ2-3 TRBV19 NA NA CASMCRGSGETDTQYF TGTGCCAGTATGTGCCGGGGGTCCGGTGAGACAGATACGCAGTATTTT
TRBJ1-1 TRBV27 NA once CASSPQLYRHLDTFF TGTGCCAGCAGTCCCCAGTTATATCGCCACCTTGACACTTTCTTT
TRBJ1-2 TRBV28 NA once CASSLYPDPGYTF TGTGCCAGCAGTTTATATCCAGATCCCGGCTACACCTTC
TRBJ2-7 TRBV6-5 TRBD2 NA CASSDSGTTYEQYF TGTGCCAGCAGTGACTCCGGGACTACCTACGAGCAGTACTTC
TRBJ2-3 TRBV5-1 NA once CASSVKSSSGTDTQYF TGCGCCAGCAGCGTAAAGTCTAGTTCCGGCACAGATACGCAGTATTTT
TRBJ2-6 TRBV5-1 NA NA CASRGGSGANVLTF TGCGCCAGCAGGGGGGGCTCTGGGGCCAACGTCCTGACTTTC
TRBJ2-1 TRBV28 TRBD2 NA CASTLRGGRAHNEQFF TGTGCCAGCACCCTGCGGGGCGGGAGGGCTCACAATGAGCAGTTCTTC
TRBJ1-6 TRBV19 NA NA CASSIDHEETTTGDYNSPLHF TGTGCCAGTAGTATAGATCACGAGGAAACAACGACAGGCGACTATAATTCACCCCTCCACTTT
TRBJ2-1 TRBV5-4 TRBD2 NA CASSLAKVAGGHEQFF TGTGCCAGCAGCTTGGCCAAGGTAGCGGGGGGGCATGAGCAGTTCTTC
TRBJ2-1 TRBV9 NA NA CASSKGAAHSYNEQFF TGTGCCAGCAGCAAAGGGGCAGCTCACTCCTACAATGAGCAGTTCTTC
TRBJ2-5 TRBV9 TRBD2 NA CASSLGSSGSRETQYF TGTGCCAGCAGCCTAGGGTCTAGCGGGAGCAGGGAGACCCAGTACTTC
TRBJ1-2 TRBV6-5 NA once CASSRGIAGYTF TGTGCCAGCAGCAGGGGAATAGCTGGCTACACCTTC
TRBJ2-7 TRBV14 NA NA CASSQKTSSYEQYF TGTGCCAGCAGCCAGAAGACTAGCTCCTACGAGCAGTACTTC
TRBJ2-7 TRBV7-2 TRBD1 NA CASETRQGVSYEQYF TGTGCCAGCGAAACCCGACAGGGTGTGTCCTACGAGCAGTACTTC
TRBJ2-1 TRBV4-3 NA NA CASSQVGAYGNNEQFF TGCGCCAGCAGCCAAGTAGGGGCCTACGGTAACAATGAGCAGTTCTTC
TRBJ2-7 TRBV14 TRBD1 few CASSQDSFRDRGWSGRMNEQYF TGTGCCAGCAGCCAAGATAGCTTTAGGGACAGGGGTTGGAGCGGGAGAATGAACGAGCAGTACTTC
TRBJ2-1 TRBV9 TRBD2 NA CASSVVERQAGSSYNEQFF TGTGCCAGCAGCGTAGTGGAACGGCAAGCGGGGAGCTCCTACAATGAGCAGTTCTTC
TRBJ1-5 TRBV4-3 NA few CASSPSDRNQPQHF TGCGCCAGCAGCCCCTCAGACAGGAATCAGCCCCAGCATTTT